The following is a T cell receptor beta chain sequence with its context. Authors' analysis steps: Counts of nucleated cells, estimated from reference gene primer amplification, were obtained. Clones were read by immunoSEQ multiplex PCR, and TCRdb kept only the in-frame ones, dropping some. The DNA gave D and trimming, while V, J and clone size come from that table. The sample holds just under 65,000 clones, 80% to 90% seen once. CDR3 length equals 15 residues. Germline loops: CDR1 SGHTA, CDR2 FQGTGA. V gave up 5 bases and J gave up 2 bases; unmatched junction bases: 8. This sample was taken from a study of blood T cell repertoires in COVID-19. Turning to the study itself: Researchers got acute and convalescent COVID-19 samples from the United States, Italy and Spain. PBMCs, B-cell-depleted T cells, or T cells were the source of the cDNA or gDNA that made up the material.

This sequence joins TRBV7-3 and TRBJ1-2; 7 bases map to TRBD1. The sequenced sample consisted of peripheral blood. The sequence came from a man aged 35 to 55 with acute or convalescent COVID-19. CDR3 loop: CASSPGGQSNYGYTF. CDR3 DNA: TGTGCCAGCAGCCCAGGGGGACAATCCAACTATGGCTACACCTTC.